These 5 T cell receptor beta chains came from one sample sequenced in a study of tumor-infiltrating lymphocytes in oesophageal squamous cell carcinoma. Using its own MiXCR run on the PCR reads, TCRdb lists one record per CDR3 protein. The sample holds approximately 18,000 distinct CDR3 sequences, around 40% seen once. The sequenced sample was blood. The receptors stem from a male donor with esophageal squamous cell carcinoma.

J is TRBJ2-7 and V is TRBV7-6; D may be TRBD1 (5 bases). The J call is in doubt because the DNA end fits TRBJ1-2 better. Germline V lookup: CDR1 SGHVS, CDR2 FNYEAQ. The CDR3 totals 15 residues. CDR3 nucleotide sequence: TGTGCCAGCAGCCGAGGGACTGAGAGGAACTATGGCTACACCTTC. Amino acids: CASSRGTERNYGYTF.

As regards this clonotype: The CDR3 does not end in the conserved phenylalanine or tryptophan, so this is likely a read error. The limits of the CDR3 on the DNA are not certain, so only TCRdb's listed CDR3 is given. The chain uses TRBV6-6 and TRBJ2-6; the table names TRBD2, a call not compared with the DNA. Germline CDR1 MNHNY, CDR2 SVGAGI (reference sequence). The CDR3 contains 12 residues when both ends are counted. CDR3 protein: CASSYGVPHFGA.

The rearrangement joins TRBV6-5 to TRBJ2-1, with 10 nucleotides matching TRBD2. The CDR3 loop spans 13 amino acids. Germline CDR1 and CDR2: MNHEY and SVGAGI. The ends lost 6 bases at V and 10 bases at J; junction bases unmatched: 6. As DNA, the CDR3 is TGTGCCAGCAGGCTAGCGGGAGTAGGGGAGCAGTTCTTC. This translates into CASRLAGVGEQFF.

As to this clonotype: The conserved final phenylalanine or tryptophan is absent from the CDR3, which likely points to a read error. No DNA is shown, since the ends of the CDR3 on it are uncertain; the CDR3 is the one TCRdb lists. CDR3 region: CASSLAGRI. The rearrangement links TRBV12-3 or TRBV12-4 to TRBJ2-6; TRBD1 is taken as the D call from the table, unchecked against the DNA. The CDR3 totals 9 residues, both ends included.

This clonotype is medium-sized in the sample. The chain's CDR3 is CASSPVGDTGGYYEQYF. The CDR3 region has the DNA TGTGCCAGCAGCCCAGTAGGGGATACAGGGGGTTACTACGAGCAGTACTTC. This chain joins TRBV7-9 and TRBJ2-7; TRBD1 matches 8 bases. V shed 5 bases and J 3 bases; nucleotides not matched to a gene: 15. The CDR3 has 17 amino acids. The germline V gene encodes CDR1 SEHNR and CDR2 FQNEAQ (reference sequence).